Listed here are 15 T cell receptor beta chains from one sample, sequenced in a study of blood T cell repertoires in COVID-19. Sequencing was performed with immunoSEQ multiplex PCR; in TCRdb, only in-frame clones are kept and a portion is missing. This table holds about 54,000 clones, over 65% found once. The sample comprised peripheral blood. These receptors all come from a man aged 40-49 years with active COVID-19.

The gene calls are TRBV10-2 and TRBJ2-5; TRBD2 is a possible D gene (6 bases). V lost 6 bases to trimming and J lost 1 base, with 9 bases between them. Germline CDR1 reads WSHSY; CDR2 reads SAAADI. The CDR3 length is 13 residues. This CDR3 is CASSPSAQETQYF. The CDR3 DNA reads as TGCGCCAGCAGCCCTAGCGCCCAAGAGACCCAGTACTTC.

The V call is TRBV19, the J call TRBJ2-2; 12 bases are shared with TRBD2. This CDR3 is 16 amino acids long. Looked up from germline, CDR1 is LNHDA and CDR2 is SQIVND (reference sequence). V gave up 5 bases and J gave up 5 bases; unmatched junction bases: 6. The CDR3 DNA sequence: TGTGCCAGTAGTCTAGCGGGAGGGGTTACGACCGGGGAGCTGTTTTTT. Amino acid sequence: CASSLAGGVTTGELFF.

J is TRBJ2-5 and V is TRBV24-1, with 9 positions matching TRBD2. In germline, CDR1 is KGHDR, CDR2 SFDVKD. This CDR3 comprises 15 residues. J gave up 3 bases and V 9 bases, and 10 bases lay outside the gene matches. DNA of the CDR3: TGTGCCACCGCGGCGGCGACTAGCGGAGAAGAGACCCAGTACTTC. Residues: CATAAATSGEETQYF.

The CDR3 loop is CASSSQEGPQNTGELFF. CDR3 nucleotides: TGTGCCAGCAGCTCCCAGGAGGGGCCGCAGAACACCGGGGAGCTGTTTTTT. This chain connects TRBV7-6 to TRBJ2-2, with D possibly being TRBD2 (6 bases). V lost 4 bases to trimming and J lost 1 base, with 16 bases between them. The CDR3 runs 17 residues. Looked up from germline, CDR1 is SGHVS and CDR2 is FNYEAQ.

The V and J genes are TRBV24-1 and TRBJ2-1, with 7 bases that match TRBD2. The germline V gene has CDR1 KGHDR and CDR2 SFDVKD. J lost 11 bases, V lost 8 bases, and 11 bases had no gene match. This CDR3 is 13 amino acids long. In DNA, the CDR3 is TGTGCCACCACGGAAAATGCGAGCGGGAAGCAGTTCTTC. This encodes CATTENASGKQFF.

The chain is built from TRBV10-3 and TRBJ2-1; D unresolved. The CDR3 is 16 amino acids. Germline CDR1 reads ENHRY; CDR2 reads SYGVKD. V shed 0 bases and J shed 0 bases, with 9 bases lying between them. The CDR3 nucleotides are TGTGCCATCAGTGAGTCTATGGTGAGCTCCTACAATGAGCAGTTCTTC. Translated: CAISESMVSSYNEQFF.

CDR3 sequence (DNA): TGTGCCAGCAGTTCAACAGGGTTTTCGGGAAACACCATATATTTT. Its translation is CASSSTGFSGNTIYF. The chain recombines TRBV28 with TRBJ1-3; D possibly corresponds to TRBD1 (6 bases). The CDR3 covers 15 residues. Germline CDR1 and CDR2: MDHEN and SYDVKM. V dropped 4 bases and J dropped 4 bases, with 14 bases sitting between them.

This rearrangement joins TRBV5-1 to TRBJ1-2, with no clear D. The V end was cut by 0 bases, the J end by 10 bases, with 13 bases between. The CDR3 runs to 13 residues. Germline CDR1 reads SGHRS; CDR2 reads YFSETQ. CDR3 nucleotides: TGCGCCAGCAGCTTGGCCGCGGAGGAGTACTACACCTTC. As protein: CASSLAAEEYYTF.

This clone came up a few times. J is TRBJ1-6 and V is TRBV14, with no clear D. This CDR3 spans 15 amino acids. Per germline, CDR1 SGHDN and CDR2 FVKESK. V was clipped by 1 base and J by 1 base, with 5 bases between them. CDR3 loop: CASSQAESYNSPLHF. In DNA form, the CDR3 reads TGTGCCAGCAGCCAAGCGGAGTCCTATAATTCACCCCTCCACTTT.

The V and J genes are TRBV5-1 and TRBJ2-1, with D perhaps matching TRBD1 (6 bases). The CDR3 covers 15 residues. Trimming shortened V by 0 bases and J by 8 bases, and 15 bases separated the two germline ends. Germline CDR1 is SGHRS and CDR2 is YFSETQ. Written as DNA, the CDR3 is TGCGCCAGCAGCTTGGTGGGGGCCGAGTTCGATGAGCAGTTCTTC. Protein: CASSLVGAEFDEQFF.

V is TRBV5-6 and J is TRBJ2-1; D not certain. From germline, CDR1 is SGHDT and CDR2 YYEEEE. V lost 4 bases and J lost 0, with 14 bases in between. This CDR3 region has 16 residues. CDR3 bases: TGTGCCAGCAGCGTCGACTTAATTAGCTCCTACAATGAGCAGTTCTTC. Translating gives CASSVDLISSYNEQFF.

V is TRBV2 and J is TRBJ2-3, with D possibly matching TRBD1 (6 bases). The CDR3 runs 16 residues. Germline V lookup: CDR1 SNHLY, CDR2 FYNNEI. V was pared by 2 bases and J by 9 bases, with 21 bases between. CDR3 region: CASSEMGHPRTLTQYF. Here the CDR3 DNA reads TGTGCCAGCAGTGAAATGGGACATCCCCGAACATTAACGCAGTATTTT.

The chain carries TRBV2 and TRBJ1-1; D is perhaps TRBD1 (6 bases). CDR1 and CDR2 (germline): SNHLY, FYNNEI. The V gene lost 6 bases and the J gene lost 2 bases, with 10 bases spanning the gap. This CDR3 has 13 residues. The CDR3 nucleotides are TGTGCCAGCAGGGGGGACACTAACACTGAAGCTTTCTTT. Amino acid sequence: CASRGDTNTEAFF.

The chain uses TRBV9 and TRBJ2-3; a weak D match, TRBD1 (5 bases). Germline assignment: CDR1 SGDLS and CDR2 YYNGEE. This CDR3 region has 16 residues. Trimming removed 2 bases from V and 1 base from J, with 14 bases in between. In DNA, the CDR3 is TGTGCCAGCAGCGTCGGATACTGGGGCGGCACAGATACGCAGTATTTT. Protein product: CASSVGYWGGTDTQYF.

The chain joins TRBV7-2 to TRBJ2-6; D is ambiguous. Trimming took off 3 bases at V and 0 bases at J, with 3 bases between the two ends. Germline V CDR1 and CDR2: SGHTA, FQGNSA. CDR3 length: 14 residues. Here the CDR3 reads CASSFSSGANVLTF. DNA for the CDR3: TGTGCCAGCAGCTTCTCCTCTGGGGCCAACGTCCTGACTTTC.